This TCR beta chain was recorded in a study of shared clonotypes between healthy human individuals. At the level of the study: For every donor, three CD4 naive, three CD4 memory, two CD8 naive and one CD8 memory plates were used.

Using immunoSEQ multiplex PCR, the repertoire was profiled, and TCRdb retains in-frame clones only, with some absent. The sample lists around 1,900,000 clones, 93% occurring once. Per germline, CDR1 SQVTM and CDR2 ANQGSEA. V lost 1 base to trimming and J lost 6 bases; unmatched junction nucleotides: 1. The CDR3 covers 13 residues. Of note for this clone: Its antigen is undetermined.

Study conclusions and caveats: When compared with the clonotypes that were shared by all four sorted-subset donors, the non-shared clonotypes turned out to have lower generation probabilities. Clonotype sharing levels among donors were expected to vary with sequencing depth.

CD45RO-negative cells were positively selected for CCR7, leaving out terminally differentiated effector memory CD45RA+ cells. This TCR came from a young man in good health. Some clones in this sample may be carry-over from other donors' samples. Sequenced material: naive CD8+ T cells from PBMCs. The genes are TRBV29-1 and TRBJ1-4; 8 bases are a match to TRBD1. CDR3 nucleotide sequence: TGCAGCGTTGAAGGGACAGGGCATGAAAAACTGTTTTTT. Translated, it gives CSVEGTGHEKLFF.